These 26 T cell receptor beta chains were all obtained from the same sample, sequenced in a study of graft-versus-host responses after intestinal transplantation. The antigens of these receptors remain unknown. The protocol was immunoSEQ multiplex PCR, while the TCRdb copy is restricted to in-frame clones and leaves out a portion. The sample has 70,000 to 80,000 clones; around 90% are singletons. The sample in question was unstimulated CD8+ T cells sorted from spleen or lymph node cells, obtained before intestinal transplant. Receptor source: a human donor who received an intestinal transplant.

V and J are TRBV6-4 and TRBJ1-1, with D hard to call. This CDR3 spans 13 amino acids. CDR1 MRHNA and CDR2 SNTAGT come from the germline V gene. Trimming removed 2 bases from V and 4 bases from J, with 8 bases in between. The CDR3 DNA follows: TGTGCCAGCAGTGACGAGGGAGGCACTGAAGCTTTCTTT. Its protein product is CASSDEGGTEAFF.

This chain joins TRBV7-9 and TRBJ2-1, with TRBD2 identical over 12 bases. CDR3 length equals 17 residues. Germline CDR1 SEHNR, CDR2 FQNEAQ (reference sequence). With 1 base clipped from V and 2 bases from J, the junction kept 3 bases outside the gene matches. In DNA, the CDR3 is TGTGCCAGCAGCTTAGAGGCTAGCGGGGGGGCCTACAATGAGCAGTTCTTC. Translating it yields CASSLEASGGAYNEQFF.

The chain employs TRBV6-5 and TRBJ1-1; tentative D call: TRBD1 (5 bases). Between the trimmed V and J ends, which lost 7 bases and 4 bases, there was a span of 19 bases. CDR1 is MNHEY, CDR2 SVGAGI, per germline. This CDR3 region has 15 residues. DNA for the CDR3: TGTGCCAGCACCATCACTGCAGGGTCCAGCACTGAAGCTTTCTTT. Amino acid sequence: CASTITAGSSTEAFF.

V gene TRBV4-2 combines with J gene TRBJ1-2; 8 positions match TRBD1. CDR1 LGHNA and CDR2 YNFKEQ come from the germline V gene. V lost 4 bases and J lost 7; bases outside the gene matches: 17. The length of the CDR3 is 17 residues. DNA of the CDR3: TGTGCCAGCAGCCTAGATCTAGGGACAGGTATAAGGTTTGGCTACACCTTC. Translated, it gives CASSLDLGTGIRFGYTF.

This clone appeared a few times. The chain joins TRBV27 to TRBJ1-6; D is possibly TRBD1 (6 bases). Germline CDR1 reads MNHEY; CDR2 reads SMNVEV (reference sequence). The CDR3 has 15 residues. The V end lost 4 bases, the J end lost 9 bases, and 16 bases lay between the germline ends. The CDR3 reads CASSSDSLGSSPLHF. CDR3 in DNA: TGTGCCAGCAGTTCGGACAGCCTCGGTAGTTCACCCCTCCACTTT.

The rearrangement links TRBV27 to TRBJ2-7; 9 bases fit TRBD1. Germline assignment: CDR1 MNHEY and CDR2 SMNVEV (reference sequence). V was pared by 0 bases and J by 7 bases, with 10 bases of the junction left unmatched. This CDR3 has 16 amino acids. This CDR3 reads CASSLSGTGSRPEQYF. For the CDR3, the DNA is TGTGCCAGCAGTTTATCTGGGACAGGGAGCCGTCCGGAGCAGTACTTC.

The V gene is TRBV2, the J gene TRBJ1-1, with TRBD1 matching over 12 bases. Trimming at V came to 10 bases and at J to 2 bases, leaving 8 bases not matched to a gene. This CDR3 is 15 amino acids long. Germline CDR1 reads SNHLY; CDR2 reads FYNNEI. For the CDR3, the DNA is TGTGCCACCATGGGGACAGGGGGCCTCAACACTGAAGCTTTCTTT. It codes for CATMGTGGLNTEAFF.

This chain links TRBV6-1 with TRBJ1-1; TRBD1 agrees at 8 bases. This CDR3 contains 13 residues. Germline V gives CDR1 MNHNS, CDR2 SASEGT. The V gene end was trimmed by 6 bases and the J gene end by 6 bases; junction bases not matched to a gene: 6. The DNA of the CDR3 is TGTGCCAGCAGCACAGGGGGTACATCTGAAGCTTTCTTT. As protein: CASSTGGTSEAFF.

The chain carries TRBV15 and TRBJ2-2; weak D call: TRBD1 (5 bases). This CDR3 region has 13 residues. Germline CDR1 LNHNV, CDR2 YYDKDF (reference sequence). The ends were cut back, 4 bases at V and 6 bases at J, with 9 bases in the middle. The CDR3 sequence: CATSTRGPGELFF. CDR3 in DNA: TGTGCCACCAGCACTAGGGGCCCCGGGGAGCTGTTTTTT.

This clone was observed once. The CDR3 region is CSVVGARNTGELFF. CDR3 nucleotides: TGCAGCGTTGTGGGGGCGCGGAACACCGGGGAGCTGTTTTTT. V and J are TRBV29-1 and TRBJ2-2; D is possibly TRBD1 (6 bases). Germline V gene data show CDR1 as SQVTM and CDR2 as ANQGSEA. Between the trimmed V and J ends, which lost 4 bases and 1 base, there was a span of 10 bases. The CDR3 contains 14 residues.

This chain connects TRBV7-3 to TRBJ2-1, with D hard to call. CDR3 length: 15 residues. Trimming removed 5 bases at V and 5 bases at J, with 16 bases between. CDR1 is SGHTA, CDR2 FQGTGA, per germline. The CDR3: CASSPGTPYDNEQFF. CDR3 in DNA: TGTGCCAGCAGCCCCGGTACCCCCTACGACAATGAGCAGTTCTTC.

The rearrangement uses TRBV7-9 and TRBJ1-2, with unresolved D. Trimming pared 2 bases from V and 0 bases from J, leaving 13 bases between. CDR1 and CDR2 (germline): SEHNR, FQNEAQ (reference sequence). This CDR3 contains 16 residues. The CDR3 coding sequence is TGTGCCAGCAGCTTATTGGGCAATCAAGCTAACTATGGCTACACCTTC. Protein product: CASSLLGNQANYGYTF.

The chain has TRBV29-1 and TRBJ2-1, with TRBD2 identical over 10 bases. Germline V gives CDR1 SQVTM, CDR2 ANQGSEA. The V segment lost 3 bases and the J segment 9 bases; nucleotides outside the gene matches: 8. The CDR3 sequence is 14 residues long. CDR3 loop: CSVDIAGGWVEQFF. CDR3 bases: TGCAGCGTTGATATAGCGGGGGGCTGGGTTGAGCAGTTCTTC.

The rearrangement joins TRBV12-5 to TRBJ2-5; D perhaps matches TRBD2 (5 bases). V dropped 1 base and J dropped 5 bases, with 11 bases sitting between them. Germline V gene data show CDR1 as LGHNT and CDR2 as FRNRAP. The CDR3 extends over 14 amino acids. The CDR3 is CASGLGSGGETQYF. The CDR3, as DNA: TGTGCTAGTGGTTTGGGGTCCGGCGGGGAGACCCAGTACTTC. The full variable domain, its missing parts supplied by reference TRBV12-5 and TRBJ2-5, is DARVTQTPRHKVTEMGQEVTMRCQPILGHNTVFWYRQTMMQGLELLAYFRNRAPLDDSGMPKDRFSAEMPDATLATLKIQPSEPRDSAVYFCASGLGSGGETQYFGPGTRLLVL.

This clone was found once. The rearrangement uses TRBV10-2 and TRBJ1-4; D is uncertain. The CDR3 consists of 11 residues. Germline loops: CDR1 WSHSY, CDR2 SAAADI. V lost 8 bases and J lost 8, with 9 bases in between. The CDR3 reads CASWSGEKLFF. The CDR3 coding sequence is TGCGCCAGCTGGTCGGGGGAAAAACTGTTTTTT.

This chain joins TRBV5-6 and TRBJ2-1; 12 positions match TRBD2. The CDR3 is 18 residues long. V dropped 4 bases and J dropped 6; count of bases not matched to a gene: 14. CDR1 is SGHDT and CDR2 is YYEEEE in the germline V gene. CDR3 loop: CASSPALAGGLAGNEQFF. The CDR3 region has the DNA TGTGCCAGCAGCCCAGCCCTAGCGGGGGGGCTGGCTGGCAATGAGCAGTTCTTC.

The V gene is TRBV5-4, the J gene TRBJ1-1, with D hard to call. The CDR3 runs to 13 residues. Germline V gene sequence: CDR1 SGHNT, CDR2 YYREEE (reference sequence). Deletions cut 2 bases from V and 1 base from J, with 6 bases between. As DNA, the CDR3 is TGTGCCAGCAGCTTTGGCCAGAACACTGAAGCTTTCTTT. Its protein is CASSFGQNTEAFF. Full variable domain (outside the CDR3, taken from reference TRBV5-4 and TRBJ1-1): ETGVTQSPTHLIKTRGQQVTLRCSSQSGHNTVSWYQQALGQGPQFIFQYYREEENGRGNFPPRFSGLQFPNYSSELNVNALELDDSALYLCASSFGQNTEAFFGQGTRLTVV.

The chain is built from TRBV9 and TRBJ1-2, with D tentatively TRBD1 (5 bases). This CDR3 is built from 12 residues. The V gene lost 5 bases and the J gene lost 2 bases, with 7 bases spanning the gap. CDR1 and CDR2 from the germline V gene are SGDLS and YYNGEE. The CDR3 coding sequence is TGTGCCAGCAGGGCAGGGAACTATGGCTACACCTTC. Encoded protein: CASRAGNYGYTF.

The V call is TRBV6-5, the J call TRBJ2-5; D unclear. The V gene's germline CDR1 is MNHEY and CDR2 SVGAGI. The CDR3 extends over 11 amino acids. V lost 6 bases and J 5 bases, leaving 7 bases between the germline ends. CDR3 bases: TGTGCCAGCAGCCCCGGGGAGACCCAGTACTTC. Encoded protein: CASSPGETQYF.

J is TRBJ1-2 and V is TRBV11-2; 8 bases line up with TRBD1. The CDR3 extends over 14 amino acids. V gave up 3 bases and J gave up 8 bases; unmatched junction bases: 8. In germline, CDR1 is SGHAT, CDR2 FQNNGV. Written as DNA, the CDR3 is TGTGCCAGCAGCTTGGGGCAGGGGGCGGGGGGCTACACCTTC. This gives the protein CASSLGQGAGGYTF. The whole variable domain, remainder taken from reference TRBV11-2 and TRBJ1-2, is EAGVAQSPRYKIIEKRQSVAFWCNPISGHATLYWYQQILGQGPKLLIQFQNNGVVDDSQLPKDRFSAERLKGVDSTLKIQPAKLEDSAVYLCASSLGQGAGGYTFGSGTRLTVV.

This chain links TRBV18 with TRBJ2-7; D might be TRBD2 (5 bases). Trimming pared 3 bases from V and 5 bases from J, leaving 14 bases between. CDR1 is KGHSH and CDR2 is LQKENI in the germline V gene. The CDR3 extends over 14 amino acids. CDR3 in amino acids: CASSPSGDANEQYF. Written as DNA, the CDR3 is TGTGCCAGCTCACCGTCCGGGGATGCTAACGAGCAGTACTTC. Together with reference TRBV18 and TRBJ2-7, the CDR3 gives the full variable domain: NAGVMQNPRHLVRRRGQEARLRCSPMKGHSHVYWYRQLPEEGLKFMVYLQKENIIDESGMPKERFSAEFPKEGPSILRIQQVVRGDSAAYFCASSPSGDANEQYFGPGTRLTVT.

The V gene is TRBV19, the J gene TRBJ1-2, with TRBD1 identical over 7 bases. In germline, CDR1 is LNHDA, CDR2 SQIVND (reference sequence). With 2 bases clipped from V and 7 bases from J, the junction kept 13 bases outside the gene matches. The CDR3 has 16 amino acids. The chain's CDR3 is CASSIWPQEGAGGYTF. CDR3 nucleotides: TGTGCCAGTAGTATATGGCCCCAAGAGGGGGCAGGTGGCTACACCTTC.

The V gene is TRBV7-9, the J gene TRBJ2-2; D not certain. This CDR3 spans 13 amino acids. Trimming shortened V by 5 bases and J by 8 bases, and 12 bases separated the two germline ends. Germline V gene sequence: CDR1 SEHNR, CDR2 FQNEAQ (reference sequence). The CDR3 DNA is TGTGCCAGCAGCCTCTCCCGTCCTGGGGAGCTGTTTTTT. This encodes CASSLSRPGELFF.

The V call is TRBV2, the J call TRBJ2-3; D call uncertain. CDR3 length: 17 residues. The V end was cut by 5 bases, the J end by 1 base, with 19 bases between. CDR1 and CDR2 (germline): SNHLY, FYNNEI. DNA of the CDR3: TGTGCCAGCAGTTTCCGGCGGCCCAACCCCGGCACAGATACGCAGTATTTT. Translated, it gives CASSFRRPNPGTDTQYF.

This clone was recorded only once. The CDR3 region is CASSQQRDRDQPQHF. Written as DNA, the CDR3 is TGTGCCAGCAGTCAACAGAGGGACAGGGATCAGCCCCAGCATTTT. This sequence joins TRBV27 and TRBJ1-5, with 9 positions matching TRBD1. V gave up 5 bases and J gave up 5 bases; unmatched junction bases: 7. Per germline, CDR1 MNHEY and CDR2 SMNVEV (reference sequence). This CDR3 region has 15 residues.

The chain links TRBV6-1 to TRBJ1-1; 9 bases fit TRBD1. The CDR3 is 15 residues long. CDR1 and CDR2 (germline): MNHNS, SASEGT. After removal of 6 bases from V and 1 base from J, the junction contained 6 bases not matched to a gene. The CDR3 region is CASSGQGRANTEAFF. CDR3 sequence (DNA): TGTGCCAGCAGCGGACAGGGGCGGGCGAACACTGAAGCTTTCTTT.